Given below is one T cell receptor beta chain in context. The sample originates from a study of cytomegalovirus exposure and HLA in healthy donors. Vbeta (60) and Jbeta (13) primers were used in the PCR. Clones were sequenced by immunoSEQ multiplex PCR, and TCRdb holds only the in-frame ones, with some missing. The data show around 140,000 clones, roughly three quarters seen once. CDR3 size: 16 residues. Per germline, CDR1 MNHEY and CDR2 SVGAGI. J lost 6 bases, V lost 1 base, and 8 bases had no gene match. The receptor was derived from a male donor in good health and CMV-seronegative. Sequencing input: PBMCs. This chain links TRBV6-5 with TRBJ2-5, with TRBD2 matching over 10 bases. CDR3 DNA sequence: TGTGCCAGCAGTTACTATGGTAGCGGGGGGCGAAAGACCCAGTACTTC. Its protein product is CASSYYGSGGRKTQYF.